This is a list of T cell receptor beta chains from one sample in a study of blood T cell repertoires in COVID-19. Libraries were prepared by immunoSEQ multiplex PCR; TCRdb keeps only in-frame clonotypes and omits some of them. In the table there are approximately 300,000 clones, approximately 90% of which are singletons. Material: peripheral blood. Source of these receptors: a woman between 50 and 59 years old with COVID-19, enrolled during active disease. Each CDR3 is given with its conserved first and last residue. The D gene is left open where the match is weak. Only some rows state a clone size, as once, few, many or a class for expanded clones.

size,J,V,D,CDR3,DNA
-,TRBJ1-2,TRBV27,-,CASSRQSNYGYTF,TGTGCCAGCAGTCGACAGAGTAACTATGGCTACACCTTC
-,TRBJ2-2,TRBV15,-,CATSARGQRNTGELFF,TGTGCCACCAGCGCCAGAGGGCAGCGGAACACCGGGGAGCTGTTTTTT
-,TRBJ1-1,TRBV18,-,CASSPPGQNTEAFF,TGTGCCAGCTCACCACCCGGACAGAACACTGAAGCTTTCTTT
-,TRBJ1-2,TRBV30,-,CAWSAKTVNYGYTF,TGTGCCTGGAGTGCAAAAACAGTGAACTATGGCTACACCTTC
many,TRBJ1-1,TRBV6-1,TRBD1,CASSGFIQGVLVNTEAFF,TGTGCCAGCAGTGGCTTCATACAGGGGGTTTTGGTGAACACTGAAGCTTTCTTT
once,TRBJ2-7,TRBV25-1,-,CASSSLYEQYF,TGTGCCAGCAGTTCTCTTTACGAGCAGTACTTC
-,TRBJ1-1,TRBV6-4,TRBD1,CASSDQQGDLTEAFF,TGTGCCAGCAGTGATCAGCAGGGGGACCTCACTGAAGCTTTCTTT
-,TRBJ1-2,TRBV28,TRBD1,CASSWGVQGARGYTF,TGTGCCAGCAGTTGGGGAGTACAGGGGGCGAGAGGCTACACCTTC
-,TRBJ2-6,TRBV18,-,CASSPERQGRASGANVLTF,TGTGCCAGCTCACCAGAACGACAGGGGAGGGCTAGTGGGGCCAACGTCCTGACTTTC
-,TRBJ1-4,TRBV2,-,CAWRGGEKLFF,TGTGCCTGGAGGGGGGGTGAAAAACTGTTTTTT
once,TRBJ1-3,TRBV5-1,-,CASRTTANSGNTIYF,TGCGCCAGCAGGACGACAGCAAACTCTGGAAACACCATATATTTT
-,TRBJ2-7,TRBV18,-,CASSPSPASSYEQYF,TGTGCCAGCTCACCAAGTCCTGCTAGCTCCTACGAGCAGTACTTC
-,TRBJ2-6,TRBV24-1,TRBD1,CATSDRQGVAGANVLTF,TGTGCCACCAGTGACCGACAGGGAGTGGCTGGGGCCAACGTCCTGACTTTC
-,TRBJ2-1,TRBV18,TRBD2,CASSPIGGLAGVNEQFF,TGTGCCAGCTCACCAATTGGGGGACTAGCGGGAGTTAATGAGCAGTTCTTC
-,TRBJ1-3,TRBV18,TRBD1,CASSPGTGMSNTIYF,TGTGCCAGCTCACCGGGGACAGGGATGTCGAACACCATATATTTT
-,TRBJ2-7,TRBV19,TRBD2,CASSIYLAGVSHEQYF,TGTGCCAGTAGTATTTACCTAGCGGGAGTCTCCCACGAGCAGTACTTC
-,TRBJ2-6,TRBV11-3,-,CASSTSPVNSGANVLTF,TGTGCCAGCAGCACTAGCCCAGTAAACTCTGGGGCCAACGTCCTGACTTTC
-,TRBJ2-3,TRBV11-3,-,CASSLDSASTDTQYF,TGTGCCAGCAGCTTAGATAGCGCTAGCACAGATACGCAGTATTTT
-,TRBJ1-6,TRBV7-3,TRBD1,CASSLRTGRNSPLHF,TGTGCCAGCAGCCTGAGGACAGGCCGTAATTCACCCCTCCACTTT
-,TRBJ1-1,TRBV18,-,CASSPGLGVNTEAFF,TGTGCCAGCTCACCAGGGTTAGGGGTGAACACTGAAGCTTTCTTT
once,TRBJ2-3,TRBV7-8,TRBD2,CASSPLRLAGVTDTQYF,TGTGCCAGCAGCCCCCTCCGACTAGCGGGAGTCACAGATACGCAGTATTTT
-,TRBJ1-2,TRBV6-1,TRBD1,CASSEFLQGGTVTMGYTF,TGTGCCAGCAGTGAATTCCTCCAAGGGGGGACAGTGACTATGGGCTACACCTTC
-,TRBJ2-1,TRBV10-3,TRBD2,CAISGTSGYNEQFF,TGTGCCATCAGTGGGACTAGCGGGTATAATGAGCAGTTCTTC
few,TRBJ1-1,TRBV18,TRBD1,CASSPAGTGLILEAFF,TGTGCCAGCTCACCGGCCGGGACAGGGTTAATTCTAGAAGCTTTCTTT
-,TRBJ2-3,TRBV10-3,-,CASRSGVRTDTQYF,TGTGCCTCCAGGTCCGGGGTCCGCACAGATACGCAGTATTTT
-,TRBJ1-1,TRBV18,TRBD1,CASSLDRVDTEAFF,TGTGCCAGCTCCCTGGACAGGGTGGACACTGAAGCTTTCTTT
-,TRBJ2-5,TRBV29-1,-,CSVWNGHSREETQYF,TGCAGCGTCTGGAACGGACACAGCAGAGAAGAGACCCAGTACTTC
-,TRBJ2-1,TRBV12-3/TRBV12-4,-,CASSLRSGEQFF,TGTGCCAGCAGTTTAAGATCGGGTGAGCAGTTCTTC
-,TRBJ2-3,TRBV7-9,TRBD2,CASSSPRTSGGPTDTQYF,TGTGCCAGCAGCTCTCCACGGACTAGCGGGGGACCCACAGATACGCAGTATTTT
-,TRBJ2-1,TRBV15,TRBD2,CATSRGRTSGIGGNEQFF,TGTGCCACCAGCAGAGGTCGGACTAGCGGGATAGGAGGCAATGAGCAGTTCTTC
-,TRBJ2-7,TRBV9,TRBD2,CASSVGTSGREQYF,TGTGCCAGCAGCGTCGGAACTAGCGGGAGAGAGCAGTACTTC
-,TRBJ2-3,TRBV4-2,TRBD2,CASSQDPGLAGTDTQYF,TGTGCCAGCAGCCAAGATCCGGGACTAGCGGGGACAGATACGCAGTATTTT
-,TRBJ1-2,TRBV11-3,-,CASSLGTEVYGYTF,TGTGCCAGCAGCTTAGGTACAGAAGTCTATGGCTACACCTTC
-,TRBJ2-4,TRBV5-1,TRBD2,CASSLAGGGPSRNIQYF,TGCGCCAGCAGCTTGGCCGGGGGAGGGCCATCTCGAAACATTCAGTACTTC
-,TRBJ2-7,TRBV6-1,TRBD2,CASRTSGSNYEQYF,TGTGCCAGCAGGACTAGCGGGAGCAACTACGAGCAGTACTTC
-,TRBJ2-7,TRBV2,-,CASSEGMVSLTYEQYF,TGTGCCAGCAGTGAAGGGATGGTTAGCCTAACCTACGAGCAGTACTTC
-,TRBJ2-1,TRBV7-9,TRBD1,CASSPGQAYYNEQFF,TGTGCCAGCAGCCCGGGACAGGCCTACTACAATGAGCAGTTCTTC
once,TRBJ1-1,TRBV15,TRBD1,CATSRAGQRGLNTEAFF,TGTGCCACCAGCAGAGCGGGACAGAGGGGACTGAACACTGAAGCTTTCTTT
-,TRBJ2-4,TRBV21-1,-,CASSKVTETLAKNIQYF,TGTGCCAGCAGCAAAGTCACAGAAACATTAGCCAAAAACATTCAGTACTTC
-,TRBJ2-3,TRBV19,TRBD2,CASNQLAGAADTQYF,TGTGCCAGTAATCAACTAGCGGGAGCCGCAGATACGCAGTATTTT
-,TRBJ2-7,TRBV29-1,-,CSVEWDTYEQYF,TGCAGCGTTGAATGGGACACCTACGAGCAGTACTTC